This TCR beta chain was obtained from a study of cytomegalovirus exposure and HLA in healthy donors. Across the study: There were 90 million to 140 million unique TCR beta sequences, drawn from about 180 million T cells, in an earlier analysis. General study results and limits: Judged likely to be a sequencing artifact was a cluster of highly shared sequence variants.

The PCR was carried out with 60 Vbeta primers and 13 Jbeta primers. This table comes from immunoSEQ multiplex PCR, and its TCRdb copy is limited to in-frame clones, with some not included. This sample's clone table lists about 130,000 clones. V lost 9 bases to trimming and J lost 0 bases; unmatched junction nucleotides: 5. The CDR3 sequence is 13 residues long. Germline V gene data show CDR1 as LNHDA and CDR2 as SQIVND (reference sequence). About this clone: Its antigen is still unknown.

This chain connects TRBV19 to TRBJ2-7, with TRBD2 identical over 7 bases. This TCR derives from a woman aged 55-70 years in good health and CMV-seronegative. Material for sequencing was PBMCs. The CDR3 loop is CASGAGSSYEQYF. CDR3 bases: TGTGCCAGCGGAGCGGGGAGCTCCTACGAGCAGTACTTC.